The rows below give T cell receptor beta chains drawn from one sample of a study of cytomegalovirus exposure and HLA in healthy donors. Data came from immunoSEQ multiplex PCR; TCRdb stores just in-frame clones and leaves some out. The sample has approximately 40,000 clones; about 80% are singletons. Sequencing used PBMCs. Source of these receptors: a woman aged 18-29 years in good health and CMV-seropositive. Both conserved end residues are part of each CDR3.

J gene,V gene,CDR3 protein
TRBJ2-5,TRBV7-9,CASSLPNRGQETQYF
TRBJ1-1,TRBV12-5,CASGLVVWEGRAEAFF
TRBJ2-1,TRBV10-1,CASSDLAGGIRAYNEQFF
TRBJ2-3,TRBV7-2,CASSLVVGGPTLRTDTQYF
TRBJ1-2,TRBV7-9,CASSFWDRRTNYGYTF
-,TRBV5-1,CASSLSNAAGYEQYF
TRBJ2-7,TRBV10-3,CAISGPGQGAREQYF
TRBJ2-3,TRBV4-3,CASSPLGLTDTQYF
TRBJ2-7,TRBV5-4,CASSVGGGYEQYF
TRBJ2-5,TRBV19,CASSISSFQGQTQYF
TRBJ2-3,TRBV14,CASSPLLLAGDFDTQYF
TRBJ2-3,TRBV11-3,CASSLAPGASTDTQYF
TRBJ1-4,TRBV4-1,CASSQAGLPGEKLFF
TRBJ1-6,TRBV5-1,CASSSQQGPYNSPLHF
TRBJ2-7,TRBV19,CATETGTGRSYEQYF
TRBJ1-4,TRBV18,CASSPGAGTNEKLFF
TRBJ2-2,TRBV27,CASAVPETGVFHTGELFF
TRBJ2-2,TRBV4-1,CASSQGQRNTGELFF
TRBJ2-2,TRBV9,CASRRSGGTGELFF
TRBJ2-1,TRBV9,CASSVDLAGDEQFF